These T cell receptor beta chains were read from a single sample in a study of vaccination effects on CD4 cells after COVID-19. No antigens are known for them. Using immunoSEQ multiplex PCR, the repertoire was profiled, and TCRdb retains in-frame clones only, with some absent. The sample shows about 66,000 clones, roughly 80% of them seen only once. The sequences come from CD4+ T cells from PBMCs cultured with HCoV-OC43 spike peptides, collected after COVID-19 vaccination. Every receptor here comes from a human donor who received a COVID-19 vaccine. CDR3s include the opening cysteine and the closing phenylalanine or tryptophan. The D gene is left open where the match is weak. Clone size is given for some rows only: seen once, a few or many times, or a class if the clone is expanded.

size	V	J	D	DNA	CDR3
once	TRBV2	TRBJ2-2	.	TGTGCCAGCAGTGTTTTCCTTCCCGCGAACACCGGGGAGCTGTTTTTT	CASSVFLPANTGELFF
once	TRBV4-1	TRBJ2-5	.	TGCGCCAGCAGCCAAACAGAGGTGAAGGAGACCCAGTACTTC	CASSQTEVKETQYF
few	TRBV11-3	TRBJ1-1	.	TGTGCCAGCAGCTTAGTGCAAAACACTGAAGCTTTCTTT	CASSLVQNTEAFF
few	TRBV2	TRBJ1-1	.	TGTGCCAGCAGCGAGCAGGGGAACACTGAAGCTTTCTTT	CASSEQGNTEAFF
.	TRBV27	TRBJ2-5	TRBD1	TGTGCCAGCAGTACCATGGGACAGGTTAGCCAAGAGACCCAGTACTTC	CASSTMGQVSQETQYF
many	TRBV5-1	TRBJ2-2	TRBD2	TGCGCCAGCAGCCCCGGGACTAGCAATACCGGGGAGCTGTTTTTT	CASSPGTSNTGELFF
.	TRBV9	TRBJ2-1	.	TGTGCCAGCAGCGTCGGGGGATTTGGAAACAATGAGCAGTTCTTC	CASSVGGFGNNEQFF
.	TRBV2	TRBJ1-5	.	TGTGCCAGCAGTGGACATATCAATCAGCCCCAGCATTTT	CASSGHINQPQHF
few	TRBV7-2	TRBJ2-3	.	TGTGCCAGCAGCTTAATGGCCAGGGGTCCAGATACGCAGTATTTT	CASSLMARGPDTQYF
few	TRBV5-1	TRBJ2-3	.	TGCGCCAGCAGCTTAAGGGACTCCAACACAGATACGCAGTATTTT	CASSLRDSNTDTQYF
.	TRBV5-1	TRBJ2-3	TRBD2	TGCGCCAGTACGATAGCGGGGGGTGTGACAGATACGCAGTATTTT	CASTIAGGVTDTQYF
once	TRBV19	TRBJ1-4	.	TGTGCCAGTAGTGCCAGGACTCCAGAAAAACTGTTTTTT	CASSARTPEKLFF
.	TRBV10-1	TRBJ2-3	TRBD2	TGCGCCAGCAGTGTTCGAGCGGGGGTCACAGATACGCAGTATTTT	CASSVRAGVTDTQYF
.	TRBV7-2	TRBJ2-5	.	TGTGCCAGCAGCTTAATGGGGAGGCAGGGGGAGACCCAGTACTTC	CASSLMGRQGETQYF
.	TRBV18	TRBJ1-6	.	TGTGCCAGCTCCCAGGGTCCGAGGGATTCACCCCTCCACTTT	CASSQGPRDSPLHF
.	TRBV4-3	TRBJ2-3	TRBD2	TGCGCCAGCAGCCGAGGACTAGCTCCAGATACGCAGTATTTT	CASSRGLAPDTQYF
.	TRBV5-1	TRBJ2-6	.	TGCGCCAGCAGCTTGTTCAGCTCTGGGGCCAACGTCCTGACTTTC	CASSLFSSGANVLTF
.	TRBV18	TRBJ2-5	.	TGTGCCAGCTCACCACTCTCCGGGGGAGAGGGGACCCAGTACTTC	CASSPLSGGEGTQYF
once	TRBV5-1	TRBJ2-1	TRBD1	TGCGCCAGCAGCTTAGGCGGGACAGGACAGTTCTTC	CASSLGGTGQFF
.	TRBV4-1	TRBJ1-1	.	TGCGCCAGCAGCCCTAGGGTGAGCCCCCGCGGGACTGAAGCTTTCTTT	CASSPRVSPRGTEAFF
.	TRBV6-2/TRBV6-3	TRBJ1-6	TRBD1	TGTGCCAGCAGCCATGGACAGGGTTATTCACCCCTCCACTTT	CASSHGQGYSPLHF
few	TRBV2	TRBJ1-3	.	TGTGCCAGCGGACCGAGCTCTGGAAACACCATATATTTT	CASGPSSGNTIYF
.	TRBV19	TRBJ2-5	TRBD1	TGTGCCAGTAGTACAGGACGGACAGGCTATCTCGGAGAGACCCAGTACTTC	CASSTGRTGYLGETQYF
.	TRBV6-2/TRBV6-3	TRBJ1-5	.	TGTGCCAGCAGTTACTGGGGGTCGGGGCAGCCCCAGCATTTT	CASSYWGSGQPQHF
few	TRBV6-6	TRBJ1-1	.	TGTGCCAGCAGTTACGCTGATGGAAAAGCTTTCTTT	CASSYADGKAFF
.	TRBV19	TRBJ1-4	.	TGTGCCAGTAGTCCCCCAATAGGATTGAATGAAAAACTGTTTTTT	CASSPPIGLNEKLFF
.	TRBV27	TRBJ1-3	TRBD1	TGTGCCAGCAGTTGGAACAGGGGCTCTGGAAACACCATATATTTT	CASSWNRGSGNTIYF
.	TRBV29-1	TRBJ2-3	.	TGCAGCGCGAGGGGTTCCCGCGGAACAGATACGCAGTATTTT	CSARGSRGTDTQYF
.	TRBV27	TRBJ1-2	TRBD1	TGTGCCAGCAGTTTACAGGGGACAGGGGGCCTCTATGGCTACACCTTC	CASSLQGTGGLYGYTF
.	TRBV12-5	TRBJ2-3	TRBD2	TGTGCTAGTGGTCCCGGGGGGGTCTATACGCAGTATTTT	CASGPGGVYTQYF
few	TRBV19	TRBJ2-3	TRBD1	TGTGCCAGTAACTACGGGACAGTTGGCACAGATACGCAGTATTTT	CASNYGTVGTDTQYF
.	TRBV5-1	TRBJ1-1	.	TGCGCCAGCAGCTTGTACGGGGACACTGAAGCTTTCTTT	CASSLYGDTEAFF
.	TRBV2	TRBJ2-4	.	TGTGCCAGCAGTGAAGCGGGCAGTGGGGCCAAAAACATTCAGTACTTC	CASSEAGSGAKNIQYF
.	TRBV5-1	TRBJ2-5	.	TGCGCCAGCAGCCTTGACGAGACCCAGTACTTC	CASSLDETQYF
few	TRBV4-3	TRBJ2-3	TRBD1	TGCGCCAGCAGCCCGCGACAGGGGGCCTTAGATACGCAGTATTTT	CASSPRQGALDTQYF
.	TRBV7-9	TRBJ1-1	TRBD1	TGTGCCAGCAGCTTAACCGGGACAGGGATCTCTGAAGCTTTCTTT	CASSLTGTGISEAFF
few	TRBV20-1	TRBJ1-4	.	TGCAGTGCTAGTGTTCCCCCAACTAATGAAAAACTGTTTTTT	CSASVPPTNEKLFF
once	TRBV7-2	TRBJ2-2	.	TGTGCCAGCAGCTACACCGGGACAACGAACACCGGGGAGCTGTTTTTT	CASSYTGTTNTGELFF
.	TRBV4-3	TRBJ2-1	.	TGCGCCAGCAGCCAAGAGGTCCCGGGGAGCTCCTACAATGAGCAGTTCTTC	CASSQEVPGSSYNEQFF
.	TRBV7-2	TRBJ1-2	.	TGTGCCAGCAGTTTCGACCTCTATGGCTACACCTTC	CASSFDLYGYTF
.	TRBV5-1	TRBJ2-3	.	TGCGCCAGCAGATGGACCGCAAGCACAGATACGCAGTATTTT	CASRWTASTDTQYF
.	TRBV6-5	TRBJ1-1	.	TGTGCCAGCAGACGGGGGGAAGGCACTGAAGCTTTCTTT	CASRRGEGTEAFF
once	TRBV19	TRBJ1-4	.	TGTGCCAGTACCTCCAGCAGGGCTGTTATCACTAATGAAAAACTGTTTTTT	CASTSSRAVITNEKLFF
.	TRBV10-3	TRBJ2-3	TRBD2	TGTGCCATCAGTGAGTCTAAAGCGGGGGTCACAGATACGCAGTATTTT	CAISESKAGVTDTQYF
.	TRBV7-2	TRBJ2-5	.	TGTGCCAGCAGCTTAGCTTCTAGTTCCGCAAGAGAGACCCAGTACTTC	CASSLASSSARETQYF